This T cell receptor (beta chain) was obtained from a study of T cells in Graves' hyperthyroidism and ophthalmopathy. Diagnoses used clinical symptoms, serum thyroxine and TRAb, thyroid ultrasound and orbital computed tomography. PBMCs came from around 9.7 ml fresh peripheral blood. Researchers took RNA transcripts and amplified the TCR beta CDR3 regions from them. RT-PCR in the first round (using the HTBI primer set) targeted the TCR CDR3. MiXCR was run by TCRdb on the multiplex PCR reads, yielding one entry per CDR3 protein. The sample yields about 560,000 distinct CDR3 sequences, 16% seen once. The CDR3 is 13 amino acids. Between the trimmed V and J ends, which lost 0 bases and 1 base, there was a span of 3 bases. Germline V gene sequence: CDR1 MNHEY, CDR2 SVGAGI. In this sample, this clonotype turned up many times.

Specimen: blood. V and J are TRBV6-5 and TRBJ2-5, with unresolved D. This receptor was identified in a young woman with Graves' hyperthyroidism. The CDR3 nucleotides are TGTGCCAGCAGTTACTCAAGCCAAGAGACCCAGTACTTC. Translation: CASSYSSQETQYF.